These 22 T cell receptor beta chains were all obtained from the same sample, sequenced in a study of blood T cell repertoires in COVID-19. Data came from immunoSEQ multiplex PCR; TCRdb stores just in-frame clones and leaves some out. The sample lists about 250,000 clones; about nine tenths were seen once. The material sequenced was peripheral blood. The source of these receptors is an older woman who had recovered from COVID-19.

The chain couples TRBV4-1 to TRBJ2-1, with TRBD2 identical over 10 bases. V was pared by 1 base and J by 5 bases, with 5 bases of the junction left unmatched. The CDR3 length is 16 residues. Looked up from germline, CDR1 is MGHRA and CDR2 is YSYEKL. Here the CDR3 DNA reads TGCGCCAGCAGCCAAGGGAGCGGGGGGGGTCACAATGAGCAGTTCTTC. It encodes CASSQGSGGGHNEQFF.

CDR3 loop: CASSQQLQGAPNTGELFF. CDR3 bases: TGCGCCAGCAGCCAACAGCTACAGGGGGCGCCGAACACCGGGGAGCTGTTTTTT. The chain couples TRBV4-1 to TRBJ2-2; TRBD1 agrees at 9 bases. This CDR3 contains 18 residues. In germline, CDR1 is MGHRA, CDR2 YSYEKL. The J segment lost 0 bases and the V segment lost 2 bases, leaving 7 bases of the junction unmatched.

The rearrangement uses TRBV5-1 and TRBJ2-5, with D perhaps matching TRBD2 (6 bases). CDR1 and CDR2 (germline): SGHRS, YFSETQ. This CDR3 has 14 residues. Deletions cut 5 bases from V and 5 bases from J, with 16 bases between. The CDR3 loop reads CASRFAGITETQYF. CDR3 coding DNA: TGCGCCAGCAGGTTTGCGGGGATAACGGAGACCCAGTACTTC.

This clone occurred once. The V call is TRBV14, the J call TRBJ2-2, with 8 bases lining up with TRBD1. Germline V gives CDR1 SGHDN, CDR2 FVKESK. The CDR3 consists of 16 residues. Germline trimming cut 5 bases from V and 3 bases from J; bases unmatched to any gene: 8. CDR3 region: CASSKWTGTYTGELFF. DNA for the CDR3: TGTGCCAGCAGCAAATGGACAGGGACTTACACCGGGGAGCTGTTTTTT. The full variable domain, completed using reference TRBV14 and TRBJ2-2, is EAGVTQFPSHSVIEKGQTVTLRCDPISGHDNLYWYRRVMGKEIKFLLHFVKESKQDESGMPNNRFLAERTGGTYSTLKVQPAELEDSGVYFCASSKWTGTYTGELFFGEGSRLTVL.

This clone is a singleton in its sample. CDR3 residues: CASHPGAGMGQETQYF. The CDR3 DNA follows: TGTGCCAGCCACCCGGGTGCGGGGATGGGACAAGAGACCCAGTACTTC. The V call is TRBV18, the J call TRBJ2-5, with D maybe TRBD2 (6 bases). There are 16 residues in the CDR3. Germline V gene data show CDR1 as KGHSH and CDR2 as LQKENI. The V end was cut by 8 bases, the J end by 2 bases, with 21 bases between.

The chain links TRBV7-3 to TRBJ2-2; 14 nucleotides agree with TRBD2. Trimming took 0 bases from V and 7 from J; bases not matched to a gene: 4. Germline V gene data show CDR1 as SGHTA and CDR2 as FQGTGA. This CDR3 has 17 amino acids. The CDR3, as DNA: TGTGCCAGCAGCTTAACGGGACTAGCGGGGGTCGGCGGGGAGCTGTTTTTT. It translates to CASSLTGLAGVGGELFF.

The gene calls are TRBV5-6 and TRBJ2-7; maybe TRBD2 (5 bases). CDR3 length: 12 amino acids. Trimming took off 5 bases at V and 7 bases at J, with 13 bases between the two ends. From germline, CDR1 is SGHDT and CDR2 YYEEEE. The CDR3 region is CASRRVGLEQYF. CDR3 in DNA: TGTGCCAGCAGGAGGGTGGGGTTGGAGCAGTACTTC.

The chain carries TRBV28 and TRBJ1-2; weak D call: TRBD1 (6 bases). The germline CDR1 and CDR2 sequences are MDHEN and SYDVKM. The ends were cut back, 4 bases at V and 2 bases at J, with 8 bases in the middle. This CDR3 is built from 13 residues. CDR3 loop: CASSSGANYGYTF. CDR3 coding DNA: TGTGCCAGCAGTTCAGGGGCCAACTATGGCTACACCTTC.

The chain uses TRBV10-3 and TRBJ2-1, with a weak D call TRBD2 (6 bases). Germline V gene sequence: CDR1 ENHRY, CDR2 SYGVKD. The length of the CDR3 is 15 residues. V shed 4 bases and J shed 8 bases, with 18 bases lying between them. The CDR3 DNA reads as TGTGCCATCAGTGTCGAGCTTGGGGGAGGTCATGAGCAGTTCTTC. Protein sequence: CAISVELGGGHEQFF.

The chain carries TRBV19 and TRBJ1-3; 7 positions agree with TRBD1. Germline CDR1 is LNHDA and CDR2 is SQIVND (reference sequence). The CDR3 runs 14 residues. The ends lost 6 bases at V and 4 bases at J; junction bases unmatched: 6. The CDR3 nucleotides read TGTGCCAGTAGGATTACAGGGGACGGAAACACCATATATTTT. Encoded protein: CASRITGDGNTIYF.

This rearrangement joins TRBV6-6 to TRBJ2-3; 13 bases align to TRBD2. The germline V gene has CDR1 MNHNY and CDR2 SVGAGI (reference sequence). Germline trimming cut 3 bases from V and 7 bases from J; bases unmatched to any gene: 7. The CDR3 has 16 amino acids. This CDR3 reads CASSYGGTSGVNTQYF. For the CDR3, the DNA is TGTGCCAGCAGTTATGGAGGGACTAGCGGGGTAAATACGCAGTATTTT.

Here the CDR3 DNA reads TGCGCCAGCAGCCAAGGACAGGGGAACGGCTACACCTTC. It encodes CASSQGQGNGYTF. This chain connects TRBV4-1 to TRBJ1-2, with 8 bases identical to TRBD1. Germline-derived CDR1 and CDR2 are MGHRA and YSYEKL. The CDR3 length is 13 residues. The V and J ends lost 1 base and 8 bases, in that order; junction bases with no gene match: 3.

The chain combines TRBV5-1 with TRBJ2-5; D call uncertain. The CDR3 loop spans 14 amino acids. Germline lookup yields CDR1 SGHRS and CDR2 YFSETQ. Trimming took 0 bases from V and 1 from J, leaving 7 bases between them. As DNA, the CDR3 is TGCGCCAGCAGCTTGGTACGGGTCCAAGAGACCCAGTACTTC. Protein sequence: CASSLVRVQETQYF. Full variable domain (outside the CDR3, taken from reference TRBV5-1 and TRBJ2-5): KAGVTQTPRYLIKTRGQQVTLSCSPISGHRSVSWYQQTPGQGLQFLFEYFSETQRNKGNFPGRFSGRQFSNSRSEMNVSTLELGDSALYLCASSLVRVQETQYFGPGTRLLVL.

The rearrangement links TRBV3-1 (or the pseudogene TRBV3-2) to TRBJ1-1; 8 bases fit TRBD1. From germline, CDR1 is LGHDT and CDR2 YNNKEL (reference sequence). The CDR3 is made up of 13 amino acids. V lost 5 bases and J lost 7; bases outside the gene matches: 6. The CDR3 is CASSKTGAGEAFF. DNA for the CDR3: TGTGCCAGCAGCAAGACAGGGGCTGGTGAAGCTTTCTTT.

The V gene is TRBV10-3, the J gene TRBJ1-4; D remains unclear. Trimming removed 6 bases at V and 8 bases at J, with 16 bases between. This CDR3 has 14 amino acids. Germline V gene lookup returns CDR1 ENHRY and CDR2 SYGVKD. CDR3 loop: CAISQAPRGEKLFF. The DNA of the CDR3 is TGTGCCATCAGCCAGGCCCCAAGAGGGGAAAAACTGTTTTTT.

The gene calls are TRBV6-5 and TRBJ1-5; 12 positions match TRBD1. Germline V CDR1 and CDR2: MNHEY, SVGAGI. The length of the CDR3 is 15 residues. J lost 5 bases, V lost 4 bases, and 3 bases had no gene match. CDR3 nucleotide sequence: TGTGCCAGCAGTTTAGGGACAGGGGGCGATCAGCCCCAGCATTTT. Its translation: CASSLGTGGDQPQHF.

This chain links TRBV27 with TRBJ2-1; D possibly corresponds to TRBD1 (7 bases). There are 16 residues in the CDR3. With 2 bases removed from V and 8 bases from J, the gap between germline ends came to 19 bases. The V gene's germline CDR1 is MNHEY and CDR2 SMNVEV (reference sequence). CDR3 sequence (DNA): TGTGCCAGCAGTTTAACAGGGGACCCCCCTAGCGATGAGCAGTTCTTC. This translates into CASSLTGDPPSDEQFF.

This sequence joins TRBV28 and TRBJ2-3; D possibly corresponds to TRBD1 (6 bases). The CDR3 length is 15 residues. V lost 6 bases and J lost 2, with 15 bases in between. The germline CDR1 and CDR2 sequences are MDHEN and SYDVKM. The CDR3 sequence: CASSTPGQPTDTQYF. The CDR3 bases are TGTGCCAGCAGCACCCCGGGACAACCCACAGATACGCAGTATTTT.

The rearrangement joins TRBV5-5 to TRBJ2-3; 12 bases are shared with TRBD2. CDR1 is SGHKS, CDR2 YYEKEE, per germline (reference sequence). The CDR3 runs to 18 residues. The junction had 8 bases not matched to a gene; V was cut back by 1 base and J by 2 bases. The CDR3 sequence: CASSLTLAGGKTTDTQYF. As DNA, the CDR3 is TGTGCCAGCAGCTTGACTCTAGCGGGGGGGAAAACCACAGATACGCAGTATTTT. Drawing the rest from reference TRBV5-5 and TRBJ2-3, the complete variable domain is DAGVTQSPTHLIKTRGQQVTLRCSPISGHKSVSWYQQVLGQGPQFIFQYYEKEERGRGNFPDRFSARQFPNYSSELNVNALLLGDSALYLCASSLTLAGGKTTDTQYFGPGTRLTVL.

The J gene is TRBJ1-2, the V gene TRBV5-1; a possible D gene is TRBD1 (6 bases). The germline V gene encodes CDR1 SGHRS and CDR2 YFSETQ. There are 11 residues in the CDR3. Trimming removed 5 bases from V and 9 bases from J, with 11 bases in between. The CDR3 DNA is TGCGCCAGCAGACAGGGAGAGAGCTACACCTTC. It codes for CASRQGESYTF. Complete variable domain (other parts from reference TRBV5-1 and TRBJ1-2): KAGVTQTPRYLIKTRGQQVTLSCSPISGHRSVSWYQQTPGQGLQFLFEYFSETQRNKGNFPGRFSGRQFSNSRSEMNVSTLELGDSALYLCASRQGESYTFGSGTRLTVV.

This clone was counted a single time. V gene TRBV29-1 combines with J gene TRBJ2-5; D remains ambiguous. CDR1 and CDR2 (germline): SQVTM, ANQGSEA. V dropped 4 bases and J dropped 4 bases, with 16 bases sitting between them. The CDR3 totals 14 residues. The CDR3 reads CSVAVGYSGETQYF. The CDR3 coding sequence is TGCAGCGTTGCCGTCGGTTATTCAGGAGAGACCCAGTACTTC.

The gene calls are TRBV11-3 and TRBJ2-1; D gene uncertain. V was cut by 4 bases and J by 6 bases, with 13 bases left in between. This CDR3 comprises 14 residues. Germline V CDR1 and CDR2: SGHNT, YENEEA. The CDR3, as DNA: TGTGCCAGCAGCTCTTACGAGCAACCCAATGAGCAGTTCTTC. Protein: CASSSYEQPNEQFF.